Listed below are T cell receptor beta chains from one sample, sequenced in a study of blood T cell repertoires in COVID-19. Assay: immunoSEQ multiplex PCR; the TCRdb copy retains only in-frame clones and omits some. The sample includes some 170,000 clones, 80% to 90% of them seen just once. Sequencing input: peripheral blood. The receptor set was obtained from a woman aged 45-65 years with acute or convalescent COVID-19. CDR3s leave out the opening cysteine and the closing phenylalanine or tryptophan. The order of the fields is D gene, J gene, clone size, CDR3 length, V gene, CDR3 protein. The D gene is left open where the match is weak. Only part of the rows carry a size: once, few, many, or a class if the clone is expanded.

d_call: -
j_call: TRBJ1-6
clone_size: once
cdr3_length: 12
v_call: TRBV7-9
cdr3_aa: ASSFRGENSPLH

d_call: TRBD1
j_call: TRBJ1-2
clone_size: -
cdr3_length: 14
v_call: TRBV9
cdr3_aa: ASSVRDRGVGYGYT

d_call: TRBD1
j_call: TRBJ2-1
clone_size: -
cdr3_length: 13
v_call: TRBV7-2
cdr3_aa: ASSLDRDSYNEQF

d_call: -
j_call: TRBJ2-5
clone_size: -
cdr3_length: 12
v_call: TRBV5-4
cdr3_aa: ASSLGQNQETQY

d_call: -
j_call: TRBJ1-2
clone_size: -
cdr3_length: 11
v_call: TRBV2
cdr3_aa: ASSEDGNYGYT

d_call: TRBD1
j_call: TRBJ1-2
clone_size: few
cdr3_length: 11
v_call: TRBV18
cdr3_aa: ASSPDRDYGYT

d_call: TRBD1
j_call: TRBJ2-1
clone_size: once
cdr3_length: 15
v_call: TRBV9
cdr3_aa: ASSVAGGTGRYNEQF

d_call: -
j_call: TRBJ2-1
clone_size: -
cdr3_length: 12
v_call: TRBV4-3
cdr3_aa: ASSPGWKGDEQF

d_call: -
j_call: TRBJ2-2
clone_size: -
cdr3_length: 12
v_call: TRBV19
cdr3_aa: ASSRGIGRGELF

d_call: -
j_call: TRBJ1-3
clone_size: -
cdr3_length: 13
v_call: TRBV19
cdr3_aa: ASSRRDHSGNTIY

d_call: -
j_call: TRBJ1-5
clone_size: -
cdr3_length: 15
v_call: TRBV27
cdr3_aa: ASSLRGAGSGLQPQH

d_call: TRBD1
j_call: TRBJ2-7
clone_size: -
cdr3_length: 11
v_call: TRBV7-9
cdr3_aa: ASSATTGGEQY

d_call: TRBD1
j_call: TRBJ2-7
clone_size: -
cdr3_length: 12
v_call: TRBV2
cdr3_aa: ASSGDRGLNEQY

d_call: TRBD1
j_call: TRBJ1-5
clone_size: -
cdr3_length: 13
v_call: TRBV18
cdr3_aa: ASSEGTGWDQPQH

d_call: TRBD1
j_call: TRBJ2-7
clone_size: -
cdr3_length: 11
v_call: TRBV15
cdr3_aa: ATSSDRGYEQY